This T cell receptor (beta chain) stems from a study of T cells in localized non-small cell lung cancer. TCRdb's copy holds only in-frame clones and misses some; the assay was immunoSEQ multiplex PCR. The data contain about 2,100 clones, more than 25% of them seen just once; the ten biggest clones take up around 9.1%. This CDR3 spans 14 amino acids. Germline V gene data show CDR1 as GTSNPN and CDR2 as SVGIG (reference sequence). The V gene end was trimmed by 7 bases and the J gene end by 0 bases; junction bases not matched to a gene: 8. The material was lung tumor tissue, obtained before any cancer treatment. The chain couples TRBV30 to TRBJ1-1; TRBD1 matches at 7 bases. This TCR was recovered from a man between 40 and 75 years old with stage III squamous cell lung carcinoma. The CDR3 DNA sequence: TGTGCCTACATTTGGACAGGCGTGAACACTGAAGCTTTCTTT. This translates into CAYIWTGVNTEAFF.